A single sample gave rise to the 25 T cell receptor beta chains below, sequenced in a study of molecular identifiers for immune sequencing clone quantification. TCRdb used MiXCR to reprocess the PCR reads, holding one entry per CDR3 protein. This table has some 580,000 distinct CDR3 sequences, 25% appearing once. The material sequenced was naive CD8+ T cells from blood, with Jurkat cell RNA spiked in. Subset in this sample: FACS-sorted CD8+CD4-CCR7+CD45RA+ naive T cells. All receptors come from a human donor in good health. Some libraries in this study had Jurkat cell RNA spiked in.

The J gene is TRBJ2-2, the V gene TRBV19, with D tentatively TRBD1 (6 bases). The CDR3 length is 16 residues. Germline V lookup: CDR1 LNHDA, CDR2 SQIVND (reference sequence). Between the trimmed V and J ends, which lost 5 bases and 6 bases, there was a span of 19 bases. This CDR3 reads CASSQLTGWESGELFF. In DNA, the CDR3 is TGTGCCAGTAGTCAGCTTACAGGGTGGGAATCCGGGGAGCTGTTTTTT.

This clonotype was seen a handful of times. The CDR3 reads CASSDRDVGELFF. For the CDR3, the DNA is TGTGCCAGCAGCGACCGGGACGTCGGGGAGCTGTTTTTT. The chain links TRBV9 to TRBJ2-2; either TRBD1 or TRBD2 may fit D (5 bases each). V lost 3 bases to trimming and J lost 7 bases, with 10 bases between them. In germline, CDR1 is SGDLS, CDR2 YYNGEE. This CDR3 spans 13 amino acids.

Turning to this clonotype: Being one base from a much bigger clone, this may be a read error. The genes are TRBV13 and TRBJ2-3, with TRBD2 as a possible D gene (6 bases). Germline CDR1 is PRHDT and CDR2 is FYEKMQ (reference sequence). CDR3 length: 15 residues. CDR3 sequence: CASSSAGFSTDTRYF. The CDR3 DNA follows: TGTGCCAGCAGCTCGGCGGGGTTTAGCACAGATACGCGGTATTTT.

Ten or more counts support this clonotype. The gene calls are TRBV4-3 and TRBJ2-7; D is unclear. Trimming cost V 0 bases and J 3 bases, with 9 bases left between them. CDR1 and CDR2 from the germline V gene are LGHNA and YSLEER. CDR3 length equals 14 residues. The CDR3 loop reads CASSQDKLGYEQYF. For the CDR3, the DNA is TGCGCCAGCAGCCAAGATAAACTGGGCTACGAGCAGTACTTC.

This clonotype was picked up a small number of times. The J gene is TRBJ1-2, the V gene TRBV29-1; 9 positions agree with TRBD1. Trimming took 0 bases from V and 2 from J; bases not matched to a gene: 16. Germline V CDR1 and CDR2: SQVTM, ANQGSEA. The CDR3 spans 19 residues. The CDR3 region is CSVEDTVGMGTGPNYGYTF. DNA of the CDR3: TGCAGCGTTGAAGATACAGTGGGAATGGGGACAGGGCCCAACTATGGCTACACCTTC.

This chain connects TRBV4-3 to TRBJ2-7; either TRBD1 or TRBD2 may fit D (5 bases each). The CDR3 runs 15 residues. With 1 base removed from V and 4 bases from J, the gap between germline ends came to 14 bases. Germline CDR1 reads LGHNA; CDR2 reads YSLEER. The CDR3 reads CASSQGRQGAYEQYF. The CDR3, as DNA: TGCGCCAGCAGCCAAGGGAGGCAGGGCGCATACGAGCAGTACTTC.

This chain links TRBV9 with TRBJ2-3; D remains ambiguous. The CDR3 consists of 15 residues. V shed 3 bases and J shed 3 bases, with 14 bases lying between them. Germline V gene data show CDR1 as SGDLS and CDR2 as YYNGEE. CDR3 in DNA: TGTGCCAGCAGCGGTCCCGGTTGGGCTACAGATACGCAGTATTTT. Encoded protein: CASSGPGWATDTQYF.

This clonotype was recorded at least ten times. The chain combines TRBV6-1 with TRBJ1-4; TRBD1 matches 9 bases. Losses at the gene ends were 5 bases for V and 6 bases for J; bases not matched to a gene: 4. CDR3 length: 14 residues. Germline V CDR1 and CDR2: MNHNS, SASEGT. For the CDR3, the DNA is TGTGCCAGCAGTACCGGGACAGGGTATGAAAAACTGTTTTTT. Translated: CASSTGTGYEKLFF.

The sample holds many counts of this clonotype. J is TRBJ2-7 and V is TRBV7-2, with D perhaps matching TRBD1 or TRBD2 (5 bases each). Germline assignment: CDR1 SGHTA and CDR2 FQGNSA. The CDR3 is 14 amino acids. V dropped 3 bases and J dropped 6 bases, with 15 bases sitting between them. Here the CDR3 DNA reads TGTGCCAGCAGCTTGTTGGCAGGGAGCCGCGAGCAGTACTTC. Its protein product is CASSLLAGSREQYF.

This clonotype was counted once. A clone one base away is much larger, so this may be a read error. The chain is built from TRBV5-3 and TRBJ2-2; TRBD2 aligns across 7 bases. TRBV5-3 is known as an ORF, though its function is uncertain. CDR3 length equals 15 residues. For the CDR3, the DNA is TGTGCCAGCAGCTTCGGACTAGAAAACGCCGGGGAGCTGTTTTTT. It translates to CASSFGLENAGELFF.

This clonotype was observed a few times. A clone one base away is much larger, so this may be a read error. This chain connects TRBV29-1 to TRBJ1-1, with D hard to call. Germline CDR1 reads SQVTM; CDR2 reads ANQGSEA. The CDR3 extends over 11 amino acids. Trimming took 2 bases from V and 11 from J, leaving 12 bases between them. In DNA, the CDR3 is TGCAGCGTTGAAATGAGGAATGACGCTTTCTTT. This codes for CSVEMRNDAFF.

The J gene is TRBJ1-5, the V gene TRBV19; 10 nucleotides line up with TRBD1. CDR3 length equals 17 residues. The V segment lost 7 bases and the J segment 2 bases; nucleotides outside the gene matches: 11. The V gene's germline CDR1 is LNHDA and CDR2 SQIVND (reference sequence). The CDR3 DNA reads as TGTGCCAGTATAGGGACAGGGGAGAAGATCGGCAATCAGCCCCAGCATTTT. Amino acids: CASIGTGEKIGNQPQHF.

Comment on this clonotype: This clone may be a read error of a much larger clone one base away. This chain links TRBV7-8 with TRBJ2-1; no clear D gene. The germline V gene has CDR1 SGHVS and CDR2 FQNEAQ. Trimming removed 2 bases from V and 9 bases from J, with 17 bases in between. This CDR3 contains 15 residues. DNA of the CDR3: TGTGCCAGCAGCTTATTAAGGCTTGCACTCAGTGAGCAGTTCTTC. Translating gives CASSLLRLALSEQFF.

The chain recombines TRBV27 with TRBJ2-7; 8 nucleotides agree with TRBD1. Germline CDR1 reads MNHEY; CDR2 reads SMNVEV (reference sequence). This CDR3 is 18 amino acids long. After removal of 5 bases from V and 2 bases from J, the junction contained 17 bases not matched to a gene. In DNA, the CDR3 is TGTGCCAGCAGTCCAACCCGCGTACAGGGGGTTGGACCCTACGAGCAGTACTTC. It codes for CASSPTRVQGVGPYEQYF.

CDR3 amino acids: CASSKTSGSAYNEQFF. The CDR3 bases are TGTGCCAGCAGTAAAACTAGCGGGTCAGCCTACAATGAGCAGTTCTTC. The chain employs TRBV27 and TRBJ2-1, with 9 bases aligning to TRBD2. The junction had 7 bases not matched to a gene; V was cut back by 5 bases and J by 2 bases. This CDR3 spans 16 amino acids. Germline-derived CDR1 and CDR2 are MNHEY and SMNVEV (reference sequence).

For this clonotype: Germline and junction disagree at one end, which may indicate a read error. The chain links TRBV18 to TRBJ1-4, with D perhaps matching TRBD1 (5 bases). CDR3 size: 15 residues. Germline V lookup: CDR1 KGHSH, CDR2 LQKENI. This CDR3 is CPSSPVEGPNEKLFF. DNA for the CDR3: TGTCCCAGCTCACCGGTTGAGGGGCCGAATGAAAAACTGTTTTTT.

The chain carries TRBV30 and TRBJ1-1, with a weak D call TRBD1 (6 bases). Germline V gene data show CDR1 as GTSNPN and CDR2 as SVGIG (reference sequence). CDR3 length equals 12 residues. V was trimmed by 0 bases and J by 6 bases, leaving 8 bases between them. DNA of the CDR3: TGTGCCTGGAGTGTACAGGGCCCTGAAGCTTTCTTT. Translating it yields CAWSVQGPEAFF. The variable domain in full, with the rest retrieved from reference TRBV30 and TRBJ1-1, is SQTIHQWPATLVQPVGSPLSLECTVEGTSNPNLYWYRQAAGRGLQLLFYSVGIGQISSEVPQNLSASRPQDRQFILSSKKLLLSDSGFYLCAWSVQGPEAFFGQGTRLTVV.

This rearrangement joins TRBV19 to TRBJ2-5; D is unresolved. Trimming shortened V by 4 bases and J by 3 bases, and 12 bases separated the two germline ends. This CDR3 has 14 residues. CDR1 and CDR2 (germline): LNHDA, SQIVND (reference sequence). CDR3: CASSTLTDEETQYF. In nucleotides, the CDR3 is TGTGCCAGTAGTACCCTGACGGACGAAGAGACCCAGTACTTC.

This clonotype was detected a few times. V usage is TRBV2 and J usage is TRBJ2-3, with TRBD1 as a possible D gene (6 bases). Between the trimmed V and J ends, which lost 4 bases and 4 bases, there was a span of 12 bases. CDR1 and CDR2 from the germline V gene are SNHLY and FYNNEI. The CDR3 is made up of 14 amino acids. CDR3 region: CASSGIGGPDTQYF. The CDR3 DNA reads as TGTGCCAGCAGTGGCATAGGGGGACCAGATACGCAGTATTTT.

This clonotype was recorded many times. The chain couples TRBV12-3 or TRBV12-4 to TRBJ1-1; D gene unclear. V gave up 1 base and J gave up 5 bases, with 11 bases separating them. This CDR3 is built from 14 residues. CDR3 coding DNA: TGTGCCAGCAGTTTAGACAGTGAAGGTACTGAAGCTTTCTTT. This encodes CASSLDSEGTEAFF.

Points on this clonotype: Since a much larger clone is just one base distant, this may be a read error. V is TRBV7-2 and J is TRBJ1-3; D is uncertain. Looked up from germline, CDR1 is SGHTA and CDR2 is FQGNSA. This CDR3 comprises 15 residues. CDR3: CASSAGRNSGITIYF. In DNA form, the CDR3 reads TGTGCCAGCAGCGCGGGCCGAAACTCTGGAATCACCATATATTTT.

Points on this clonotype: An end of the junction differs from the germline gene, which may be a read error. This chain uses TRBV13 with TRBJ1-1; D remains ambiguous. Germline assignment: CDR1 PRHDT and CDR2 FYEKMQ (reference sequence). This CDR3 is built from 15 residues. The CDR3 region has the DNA TGTGCCAGCGGCTTAGCATGGTCGTCCGGCACTGAAGCTTTCTTT. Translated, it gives CASGLAWSSGTEAFF.

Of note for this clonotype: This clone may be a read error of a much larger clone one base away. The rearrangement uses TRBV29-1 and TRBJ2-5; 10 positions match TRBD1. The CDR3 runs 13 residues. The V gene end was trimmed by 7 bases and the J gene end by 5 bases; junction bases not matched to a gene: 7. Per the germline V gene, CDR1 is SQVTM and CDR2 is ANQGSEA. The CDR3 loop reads CSGLTGGEETQYF. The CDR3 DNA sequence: TGCAGCGGCCTGACAGGGGGCGAGGAGACCCAGTACTTC.

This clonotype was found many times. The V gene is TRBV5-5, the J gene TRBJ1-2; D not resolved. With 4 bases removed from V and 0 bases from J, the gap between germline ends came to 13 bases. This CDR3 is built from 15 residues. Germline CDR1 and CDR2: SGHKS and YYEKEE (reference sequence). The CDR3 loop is CASSPLGQANYGYTF. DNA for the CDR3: TGTGCCAGCAGCCCACTAGGGCAGGCTAACTATGGCTACACCTTC.

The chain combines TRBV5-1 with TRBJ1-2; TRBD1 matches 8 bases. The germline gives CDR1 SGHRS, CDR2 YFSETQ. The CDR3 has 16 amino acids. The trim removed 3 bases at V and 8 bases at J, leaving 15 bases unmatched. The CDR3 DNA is TGCGCCAGCAGCTACGGACAGGGCTTACCCCAGGGCGGCTACACCTTC. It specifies CASSYGQGLPQGGYTF.